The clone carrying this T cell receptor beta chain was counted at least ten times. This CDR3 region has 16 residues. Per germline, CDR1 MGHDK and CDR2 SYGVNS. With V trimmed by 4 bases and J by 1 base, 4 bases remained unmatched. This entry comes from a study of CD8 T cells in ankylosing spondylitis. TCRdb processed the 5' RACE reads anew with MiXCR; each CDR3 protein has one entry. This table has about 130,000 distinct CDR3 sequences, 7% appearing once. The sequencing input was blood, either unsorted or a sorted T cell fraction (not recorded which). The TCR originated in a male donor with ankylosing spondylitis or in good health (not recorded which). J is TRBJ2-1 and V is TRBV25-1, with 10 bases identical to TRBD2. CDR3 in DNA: TGTGCCAGCAGTGGTACTAGCGGGACTTCCTACAATGAGCAGTTCTTC. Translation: CASSGTSGTSYNEQFF.